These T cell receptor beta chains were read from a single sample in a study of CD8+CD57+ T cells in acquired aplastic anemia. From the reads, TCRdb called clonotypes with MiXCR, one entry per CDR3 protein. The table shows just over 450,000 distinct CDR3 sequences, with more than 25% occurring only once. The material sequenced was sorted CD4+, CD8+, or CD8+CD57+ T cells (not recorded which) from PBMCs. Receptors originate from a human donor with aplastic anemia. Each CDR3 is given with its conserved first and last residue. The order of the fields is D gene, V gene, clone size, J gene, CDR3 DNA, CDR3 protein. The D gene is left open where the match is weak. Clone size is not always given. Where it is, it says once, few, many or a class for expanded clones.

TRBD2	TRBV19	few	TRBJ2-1	TGTGCCAGTAGTATATTCGCGGGAGGGCCCAATGAGCAGTTCTTC	CASSIFAGGPNEQFF
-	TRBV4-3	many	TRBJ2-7	TGCGCCAGCAGCCAAGTGCAGTCTTCCTACGAGCAGTACTTC	CASSQVQSSYEQYF
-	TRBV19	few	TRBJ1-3	TGTGCCAGTAGTGCCGACCCCCTAGACGGGTACTCTGGAAACACCATATATTTT	CASSADPLDGYSGNTIYF
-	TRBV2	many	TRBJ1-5	TGTGCCAGCAGTGGAGGGCCCCCGGCGAATCAGCCCCAGCATTTT	CASSGGPPANQPQHF
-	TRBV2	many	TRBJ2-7	TGTGCCAGCAGTGAAGGGTTTGGGGGCTACGAGCAGTACTTC	CASSEGFGGYEQYF
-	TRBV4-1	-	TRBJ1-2	TGCGCCAGCAGCCAAGATGGGGGACGGAGCTATGGCTACACCTTC	CASSQDGGRSYGYTF
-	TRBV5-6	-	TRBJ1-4	TGTGCCAGCAGCTTGAACGGACGTAATGAAAAACTGTTTTTT	CASSLNGRNEKLFF
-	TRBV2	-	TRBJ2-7	TGTGCCAGCTGTACAGGGCCTCCAGGGGAGCAGTACTTC	CASCTGPPGEQYF
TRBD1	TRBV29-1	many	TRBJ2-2	TGCAGCGCCCGGGGACAGGGGATCACCGGGGAGCTGTTTTTT	CSARGQGITGELFF
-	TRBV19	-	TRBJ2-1	TGTGCCAGTAGTATATCATCCCGACGCTCCTACAATGAGCAGTTCTTC	CASSISSRRSYNEQFF
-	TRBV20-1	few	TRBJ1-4	TGCAGTGCTAGTGGTCCTAGTGAAAAACTGTTTTTT	CSASGPSEKLFF
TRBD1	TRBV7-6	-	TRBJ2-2	TGTGCCAGCAGCTTAGTCACTTCTGGGACAGGCGGGGAGCTGTTTTTT	CASSLVTSGTGGELFF
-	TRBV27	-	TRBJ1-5	TGTGCCAGCAGTAATGGCGCGGGTCAGCCCCAGCATTTT	CASSNGAGQPQHF
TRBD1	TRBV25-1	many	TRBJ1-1	TGTGCCAGCAGTGTACAGGGGGCGGGTGAAGCTTTCTTT	CASSVQGAGEAFF
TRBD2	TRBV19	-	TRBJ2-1	TGTGCCAGTAGCTTCACTAGCGTTCCCTACAATGAGCAGTTCTTC	CASSFTSVPYNEQFF
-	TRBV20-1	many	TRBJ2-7	TGCAGTGCTAGAGGTGGGGGTCGATACGAGCAGTACTTC	CSARGGGRYEQYF
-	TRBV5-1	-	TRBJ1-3	TGCGCCAGCAGCCACGACGCAAGCTCTGGAAACACCATATATTTT	CASSHDASSGNTIYF
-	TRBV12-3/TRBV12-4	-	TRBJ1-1	TGTGCCAGCAGTTTAGATATCGACGTGACCACTGAAGCTTTCTTT	CASSLDIDVTTEAFF
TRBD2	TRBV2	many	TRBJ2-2	TGTGCCAGCAGTGTGGTAGCGGGAGATGCCGGGGAGCTGTTTTTT	CASSVVAGDAGELFF
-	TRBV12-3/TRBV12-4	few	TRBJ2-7	TGTGCCAGCAGTCTCTCAGCGGACTCTAACGAGCAGTACTTC	CASSLSADSNEQYF
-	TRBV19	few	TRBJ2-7	TGTGCCAGTAGTATAGAGTCAGGCGTTACGACCCACGAGCAGTACTTC	CASSIESGVTTHEQYF
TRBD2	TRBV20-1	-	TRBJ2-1	TGCAGTGTGTATGTGGGGGGGGAGAACAATGAGCAGTTCTTC	CSVYVGGENNEQFF
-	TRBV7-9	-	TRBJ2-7	TGTGCCACCACACGGGGACCGGACTACGAGCAGTACTTC	CATTRGPDYEQYF
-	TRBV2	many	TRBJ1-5	TGTGCCAGCAGTGCGGGGACCGCAAACAATCAGCCCCAGCATTTT	CASSAGTANNQPQHF
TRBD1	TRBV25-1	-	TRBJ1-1	TGTGCCAGCAGTGACCACAGGGACAGTTACACTGAAGCCTTCTTT	CASSDHRDSYTEAFF
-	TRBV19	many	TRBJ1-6	TGTGCCAGTAGTATAGACTGGAACCGGCAGAGCTCCTATAATTCACCCCTCCACTTT	CASSIDWNRQSSYNSPLHF
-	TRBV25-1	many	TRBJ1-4	TGTGCCAGCGGAGGGACATTGAAAGATAAACTGTTTTTT	CASGGTLKDKLFF
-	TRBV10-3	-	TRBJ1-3	TGTGCCAGCAGTGCCCCCCGGACTCCTGAGGGAAACACCATATATTTT	CASSAPRTPEGNTIYF
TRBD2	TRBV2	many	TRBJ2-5	TGTGCCAGCAGTACCTTGGGGGGGTCCGGGTGGTACTTC	CASSTLGGSGWYF
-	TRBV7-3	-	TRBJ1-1	TGTGCCAGCAGCCGGGCCGGGGGGCAGACTGAAGCTTTCTTT	CASSRAGGQTEAFF
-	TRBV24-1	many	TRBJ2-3	TGTGCCACCAGTGATACCCGGACAGCCTTGGGAGATACGCAGTATTTT	CATSDTRTALGDTQYF
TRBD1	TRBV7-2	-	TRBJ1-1	TGTGCCAGCAGCTCGGGACAGGGGGCAAATGAAGCTTTCTTT	CASSSGQGANEAFF
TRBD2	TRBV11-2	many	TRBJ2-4	TGTGCCAGCAGCCCGACTAGCGGGGGGATACCCAAAAACATTCAGTACTTC	CASSPTSGGIPKNIQYF
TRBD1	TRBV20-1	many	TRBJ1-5	TGCAGTGCCCCACAGGGGATAGCCCAAGGTCAGCCCCAGCATTTT	CSAPQGIAQGQPQHF
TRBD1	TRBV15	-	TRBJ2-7	TGTGCCACCAGCAAGAGAGGGGGACAGGGGGCGTACGAGCAGTACTTC	CATSKRGGQGAYEQYF
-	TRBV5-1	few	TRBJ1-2	TGCGCCAGCAGCTTGGGGACAGCTGACTATGGCTACACCTTC	CASSLGTADYGYTF
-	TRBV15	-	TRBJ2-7	TGTGCCACCAGCAGGGCCGCCGGGACCGAGTCCTACGAGCAGTACTTC	CATSRAAGTESYEQYF
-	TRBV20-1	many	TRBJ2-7	TGCAGTGCCGAAACTAACAGTTACGAGCAGTACTTC	CSAETNSYEQYF
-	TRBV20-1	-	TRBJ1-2	TGCAGTGCTAGAGAGATAGATAACTATGGCTACACCTTC	CSAREIDNYGYTF
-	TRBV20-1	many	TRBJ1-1	TGCAGTGCACCGCAGGGTCCTGAAGCTTTCTTT	CSAPQGPEAFF
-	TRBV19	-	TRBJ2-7	TGTGCCAGTAGTATAAAGCGAGCGGAGCACTACGAGCAGTACTTC	CASSIKRAEHYEQYF
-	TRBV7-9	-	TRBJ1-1	TGTGCCAGCAGCTTAGTTTCCAGGTCCGAAGCTTTCTTT	CASSLVSRSEAFF
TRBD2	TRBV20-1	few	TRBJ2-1	TGCCAAGGTTTAGGACTAGCGGGAGTGGGTGAGCAGTTCTTC	CQGLGLAGVGEQFF
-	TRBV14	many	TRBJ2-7	TGTGCCAGCAGCCACAGGAAAACTAGCTCCTACGAGCAGTACTTC	CASSHRKTSSYEQYF
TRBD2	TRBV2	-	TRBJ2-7	TGTGCCAGCAGCGCGGGGAGGGGCTACGAGCAGTACTTC	CASSAGRGYEQYF
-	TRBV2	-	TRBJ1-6	TGTGCCAGCAGGGAAAGTTGTAATTCACCCCTCCACTTT	CASRESCNSPLHF
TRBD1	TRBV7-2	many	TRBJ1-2	TGTGCCAGCACCCTACTTGGGGACAGCTATGGCTACACCTTC	CASTLLGDSYGYTF